This section outlines one T cell receptor beta chain sequence together with its context. Antigen specificity is unknown. The investigators split CD4+ cells into a CD45RA+ naive subset and a CD45RA-negative memory subset. This sample stems from a study of shared clonotypes between healthy human individuals. Looking at the study overall: Three plates each covered CD4 naive and memory; CD8 naive two, CD8 memory one. Study-level results: What naive subsets generally showed was a larger estimated richness than memory subsets showed. Several donors held around 5% of naive CD4 clonotypes in common.

TCRdb's table, derived via immunoSEQ multiplex PCR, lists solely in-frame clones and lacks some. This table holds around 2.5 million clones, 80% to 95% found once. The CDR3 loop spans 16 amino acids. From germline, CDR1 is KGHSH and CDR2 LQKENI. V lost 5 bases, J lost 3 bases, and 19 bases lay in between. The sequence was collected from a man between 18 and 35 years old in good health. Some clones in this sample may be carry-over from other donors' samples. Sequences were obtained from naive CD4+ T cells from PBMCs. Regarding subset: CD45RA+ positively selected. The rearrangement uses TRBV18 and TRBJ1-1, with D perhaps matching TRBD1 (5 bases). CDR3 residues: CASSESRASGHTEAFF. The CDR3 DNA reads as TGTGCCAGCTCAGAGAGTCGGGCCTCGGGGCACACTGAAGCTTTCTTT.